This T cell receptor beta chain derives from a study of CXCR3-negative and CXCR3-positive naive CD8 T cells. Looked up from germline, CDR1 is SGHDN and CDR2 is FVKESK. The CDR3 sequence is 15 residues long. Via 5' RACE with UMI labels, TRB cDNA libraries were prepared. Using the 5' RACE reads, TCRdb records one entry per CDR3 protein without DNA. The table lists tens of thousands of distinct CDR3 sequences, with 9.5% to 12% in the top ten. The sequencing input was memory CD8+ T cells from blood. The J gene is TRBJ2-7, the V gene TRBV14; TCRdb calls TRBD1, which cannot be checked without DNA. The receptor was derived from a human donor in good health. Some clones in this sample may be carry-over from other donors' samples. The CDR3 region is CASSQITGQPYEQYF.